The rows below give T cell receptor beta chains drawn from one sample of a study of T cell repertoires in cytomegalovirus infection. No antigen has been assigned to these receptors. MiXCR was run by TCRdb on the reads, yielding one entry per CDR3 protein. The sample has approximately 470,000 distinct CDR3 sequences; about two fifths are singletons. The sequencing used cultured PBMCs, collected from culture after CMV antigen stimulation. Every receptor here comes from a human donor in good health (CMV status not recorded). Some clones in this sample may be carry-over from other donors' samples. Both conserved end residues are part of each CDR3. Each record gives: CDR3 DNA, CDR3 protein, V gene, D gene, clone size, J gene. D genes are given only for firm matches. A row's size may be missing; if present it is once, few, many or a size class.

TGTGCCACTGGAAGGGGTACCGGGGAGCTGTTTTTT | CATGRGTGELFF | TRBV6-5 | NA | few | TRBJ2-2
TGTGCCAGTACCGTCACAGGGTCCCCCTACAATGAGCAGTTCTTC | CASTVTGSPYNEQFF | TRBV19 | NA | NA | TRBJ2-1
TGCAGCGTTGGACCGAAACTAGCTAACAATGAGCAGTTCTTC | CSVGPKLANNEQFF | TRBV29-1 | NA | NA | TRBJ2-1
TGTGCCAGCAGCTTTACGAGGGACACCGGGGAGCTGTTTTTT | CASSFTRDTGELFF | TRBV7-6 | NA | NA | TRBJ2-2
TGTGCCAGCAGCTTAGCGCCAGGGGCGGCCTTCACAGATACGCAGTATTTT | CASSLAPGAAFTDTQYF | TRBV7-2 | NA | NA | TRBJ2-3
TGTGCCGTATACAGGGACTCCTACAATGAGCAGTTCTTC | CAVYRDSYNEQFF | TRBV10-3 | NA | NA | TRBJ2-1
TGCAGTGCTACGGGACGGGACAGGGTTAATGAGCAGTTCTTC | CSATGRDRVNEQFF | TRBV20-1 | TRBD1 | NA | TRBJ2-1
TGTGCCAGCAGTTCTTCAGAGTGGACCCTCACTCGTCAGCCCCAGCATTTT | CASSSSEWTLTRQPQHF | TRBV6-1 | NA | NA | TRBJ1-5
TGTGCCAGCAGCCAACAAAGGGACAGGGTAGGCGAGCAGTACTTC | CASSQQRDRVGEQYF | TRBV5-6 | TRBD1 | few | TRBJ2-7
TGTGCCAGCAGTTCCTCGGTCTCCTACGAGCAGTACTTC | CASSSSVSYEQYF | TRBV6-1 | NA | few | TRBJ2-7
TGTGCCAGCAGCTCCCAGGGCAGTAGCACTGAAGCTTTCTTT | CASSSQGSSTEAFF | TRBV7-2 | NA | few | TRBJ1-1
TGTGCCAGCAGACCCGGGCCTTTGGGCGGGGGGGGCGCGTACTTC | CASRPGPLGGGGAYF | TRBV7-6 | TRBD2 | NA | TRBJ2-7
TGTGCCAGCAGTTCCGGGACAGGGGTACAATCACCCCTCCACTTT | CASSSGTGVQSPLHF | TRBV12-3/TRBV12-4 | TRBD1 | NA | TRBJ1-6
TGTGCCAGCAGGGCAGACGGCGGCACTGAAGCTTTCTTT | CASRADGGTEAFF | TRBV7-2 | NA | NA | TRBJ1-1
TGTGCCAGCAGTATAAGGTCCGGGACCCCAACTGAAGCTTTCTTT | CASSIRSGTPTEAFF | TRBV6-1 | NA | NA | TRBJ1-1
TGTGCCAGCAGTCTGTGGACTAGCGGGAGTCACAATGAGCAGTTCTTC | CASSLWTSGSHNEQFF | TRBV6-8 | TRBD2 | NA | TRBJ2-1
TGTGCCAGCAGCTTCCGCCTAGGCACAGATACGCAGTATTTT | CASSFRLGTDTQYF | TRBV12-3/TRBV12-4 | NA | NA | TRBJ2-3
TGTGCCAGCAGTGAAGCGGGCGACTACGAGCAGTACTTC | CASSEAGDYEQYF | TRBV6-1 | NA | NA | TRBJ2-7
TGTGCCAGCAGCGTCTCCAGCGGGAGGTGGGAGACCCAGTACTTC | CASSVSSGRWETQYF | TRBV7-2 | TRBD2 | few | TRBJ2-5
TGTGCCAGCAGCCGTAGACAGTCCCACTATGGCTACACCTTC | CASSRRQSHYGYTF | TRBV7-4 | NA | few | TRBJ1-2
TGTGCTACCAGGGTAAGGGTCGGTCAGCCCCAGCATTTT | CATRVRVGQPQHF | TRBV6-1 | NA | NA | TRBJ1-5
TGTGCCACTAGCGAGCAGGGAGATACGCAGTATTTT | CATSEQGDTQYF | TRBV24-1 | NA | few | TRBJ2-3
TGTGCCAGCAGCCAGAAGACGGGGACCATCACAGATACGCAGTATTTT | CASSQKTGTITDTQYF | TRBV11-2 | NA | NA | TRBJ2-3
TGTGCCAGCAGCCAAGGTTCCGGACAGGGCCATCAGCCCCAGCATTTT | CASSQGSGQGHQPQHF | TRBV3-1 | TRBD1 | once | TRBJ1-5
TGTGCCAGCAGCTTAGCTTGGGGGGTGGTAAGCACTGAAGCTTTCTTT | CASSLAWGVVSTEAFF | TRBV7-2 | NA | few | TRBJ1-1
TGTGCCAGCAGCCGGGACAGGCCTGGGGCCAACGTCCTGACTTTC | CASSRDRPGANVLTF | TRBV6-8 | TRBD1 | NA | TRBJ2-6
TGTGCCAGCAGTCCCGGTGGGACAGGGGGCTTCTACAATGAGCAGTTCTTC | CASSPGGTGGFYNEQFF | TRBV6-2/TRBV6-3 | TRBD1 | few | TRBJ2-1
TGTGCCAGCAGCCATGGGACAGGGCTATGGAATGAGCAGTTCTTC | CASSHGTGLWNEQFF | TRBV7-8 | TRBD1 | few | TRBJ2-1
TGTGCCAGCAGCTTTGCGGGACAGAGCTATGGCTACACCTTC | CASSFAGQSYGYTF | TRBV7-2 | TRBD1 | NA | TRBJ1-2
TGTGCCAGCAGTTTATATCCCCAGGGGGAGCAGTTCTTC | CASSLYPQGEQFF | TRBV27 | NA | NA | TRBJ2-1
TGTGCCAGCAGCTCCCGGCTAGCAAGGGTCCTCGGGGAGCTGTTTTTT | CASSSRLARVLGELFF | TRBV7-9 | NA | NA | TRBJ2-2
TGTGCCAGCAGACCCGGGACTAGCGGCAACCACGAGCAGTACTTC | CASRPGTSGNHEQYF | TRBV6-5 | TRBD2 | once | TRBJ2-7
TGTGCCAGCAGTTTATTAGGGGCCCACGGGGAGCTGTTTTTT | CASSLLGAHGELFF | TRBV27 | NA | NA | TRBJ2-2
TGTGCCAGCAGCCCCTACCTCGGGGGTTTCACTGAAGCTTTCTTT | CASSPYLGGFTEAFF | TRBV5-4 | NA | few | TRBJ1-1
TGTGCCAGCAGCTTAAGTCCCGCGATAGATACGCAGTATTTT | CASSLSPAIDTQYF | TRBV7-2 | NA | NA | TRBJ2-3
TGTGCCAGCAGCTTAGAGCGGGGGGGCTGGGGTGAGCAGTTCTTC | CASSLERGGWGEQFF | TRBV7-2 | TRBD2 | few | TRBJ2-1